This record looks at one T cell receptor (beta chain) sequence and its context. It lacks a known antigen. No base qualities exist here, and no much larger clone lies one base off it. The CDR3 regions of human TCRbeta chains were analyzed by immunosequencing. The study's processing was this. Repertoire TCRs were checked for matches against a reference library of SARS-CoV-2-specific TCRs that had been generated using the MIRA antigen-specificity platform. Breadth meant the fraction of unique TCRs that were SARS-CoV-2-associated, whereas depth meant the fraction of total T cells that were SARS-CoV-2-associated. Using the MIRA data, each spike-specific TCR was mapped to the spike region that the TCR reacts to and placed in a CD4 or CD8 class. Log10-transformed breadth and depth values were compared by one-way ANOVA with Sidak's multiple comparisons tests. TCRdb's version of the immuneACCESS table is confined to in-frame rearrangements and falls short of the full clone set. An unresolved V gene accounts for under half of the shortfall where checked; the remainder is of unknown origin. V and J calls and clone size follow that table, whereas D and trimming were derived from the DNA. The sample includes roughly 100,000 clones, with roughly 92% observed a single time. The top ten clones comprise 4% to 5.5% of the sample.

The entry originates in a study of T cell responses to AZD1222 COVID-19 vaccine (dated by TCRdb to the early 2020s). Broadly, across the study: AZD1222 recipients with second doses at about 4 weeks or about 12 weeks were pooled, because spike-specific TCR depth and breadth did not differ between schedules. A total of 230 to 250 trial participants underwent TCR sequencing, of whom roughly 210 received two doses of AZD1222 and approximately 25 received two doses of the MenACWY control vaccine. Trial participants were enrolled by age into 18-55, 56-69 and 70-plus year subgroups, with approximately 150, 30 and 60 TCR-sequenced participants respectively. What the study reported, not specific to this receptor: The vaccine-associated CD4 TCRs covered the entire spike protein, and the dominant responses fell in regions 160-218 and 743-854. In the small 56-69-year group, the increase in depth fell short of significance, most likely because of low power. Conclusions about previously exposed vaccinees are limited, since just a handful of AZD1222 recipients were seropositive for SARS-CoV-2 at baseline. After two AZD1222 doses, spike-specific TCR breadth and depth were significantly higher than at day 0 and than in MenACWY recipients. Because no samples from the day 14 peak response were available, repertoires could be characterized only after the peak T cell response. Participants were mostly white British and included more females than males, and it was suggested by the authors that clonal diversity may have been underestimated. Nearly half of unique spike-specific TCRs reportedly recognized epitopes outside regions mutated in the B.1.351 and B.1.1.7 variants.

CDR1 and CDR2, looked up from the germline V gene (reference sequence), are SEHNR and FQNEAQ. The CDR3 starts with the cysteine, ends with the phenylalanine, and has 19 residues. Only CDR3 DNA remains: 57 bases, in frame from the first base. From V the trimming removes 4 bases and from J it removes 3 bases, while the gene matches leave 12 bases of the junction unaccounted for. Explained via the paper, the time point label denotes: baseline before first vaccination. Vaccinee samples were obtained from the UK trials COV001 and COV002, which included a single-blind randomized controlled phase 2/3 trial of AZD1222 (ChAdOx1 nCoV-19) in healthy adults. For TCRbeta chain sequencing, PBMC samples were collected from trial participants at day 0 and at day 28 after the second dose.

This TCR was recovered from an adult in good health. Sample: peripheral blood, taken on day 0 of AZD1222 vaccination. The rearrangement joined TRBV7-9 to TRBJ2-1; TRBD2 aligns with 13 central bases. In nucleotide form, the sequence is TGTGCCAGCAGCTCTGCACGGACTAGCGGGGGACGCTACTACAATGAGCAGTTCTTC. Translated, this gives CASSSARTSGGRYYNEQFF.